The 26 T cell receptor beta chains in this list originate from one sample, sequenced in a study of shared clonotypes between healthy human individuals. Method: immunoSEQ multiplex PCR; TCRdb's copy keeps in-frame clones and lacks some. In the table there are some 2 million clones, about 94% of which are singletons. Cells designated naive CD8 were CD45RO-negative and were positively selected for CCR7, with terminally differentiated effector memory CD45RA+ cells excluded. The sequenced material came from naive CD8+ T cells sorted from blood. The receptors were gathered from a man between 18 and 29 years old in good health.

This chain connects TRBV5-1 to TRBJ2-2; no reliable D call. Per the germline V gene, CDR1 is SGHRS and CDR2 is YFSETQ. The CDR3 covers 13 residues. The V gene lost 4 bases and the J gene lost 2 bases, with 6 bases spanning the gap. CDR3 sequence: CASSPGNTGELFF. CDR3 sequence (DNA): TGCGCCAGCAGCCCCGGTAACACCGGGGAGCTGTTTTTT.

Regarding this clone: Other DNA sequences within the sample encode an identical CDR3. V and J are TRBV9 and TRBJ1-1, with a weak D call TRBD1 (6 bases). V was shortened by 4 bases and J by 1 base, with 11 bases between the two germline ends. Per the germline V gene, CDR1 is SGDLS and CDR2 is YYNGEE. The CDR3 runs 14 residues. In DNA form, the CDR3 reads TGTGCCAGCAGCCCCGGGGGCTCGAACACTGAAGCTTTCTTT. It encodes CASSPGGSNTEAFF.

The chain combines TRBV25-1 with TRBJ1-2; D is uncertain. V lost 1 base and J lost 4, with 10 bases in between. CDR3 size: 14 residues. Germline assignment: CDR1 MGHDK and CDR2 SYGVNS. CDR3 sequence: CASSEWEAVYGYTF. DNA of the CDR3: TGTGCCAGCAGTGAATGGGAGGCCGTCTATGGCTACACCTTC.

This clone came up once. The rearrangement links TRBV2 to TRBJ2-1; D is tentatively TRBD1 or TRBD2 (5 bases each). V was pared by 8 bases and J by 3 bases, with 11 bases between. Germline loops: CDR1 SNHLY, CDR2 FYNNEI. The CDR3 contains 13 residues. Here the CDR3 DNA reads TGTGCCAGCCGGGACGGCGGCTACAATGAGCAGTTCTTC. Its protein is CASRDGGYNEQFF.

In the case of this clone: This sample also contains other DNA sequences that code for the same CDR3. The gene calls are TRBV6-5 and TRBJ2-5; weak D call: TRBD1 (5 bases). V lost 2 bases, J lost 3 bases, and 7 bases lay in between. This CDR3 is built from 13 residues. Germline V gives CDR1 MNHEY, CDR2 SVGAGI. CDR3 bases: TGTGCCAGCAGTTACGGGGCCAAAGAGACCCAGTACTTC. Residues: CASSYGAKETQYF.

V is TRBV18 and J is TRBJ1-2, with 7 bases aligning to TRBD1. The CDR3 runs 17 residues. Looked up from germline, CDR1 is KGHSH and CDR2 is LQKENI. Trimming removed 3 bases from V and 7 bases from J; junction bases left unmatched: 17. The CDR3 nucleotides are TGTGCCAGCTCACCGCCCGGGGACAGCTTGACGAAGGCTGGCTACACCTTC. Translation: CASSPPGDSLTKAGYTF.

The gene calls are TRBV5-1 and TRBJ1-2; 10 bases are shared with TRBD1. J was trimmed by 3 bases and V by 0 bases; bases with no gene match: 11. The CDR3 extends over 18 amino acids. Per germline, CDR1 SGHRS and CDR2 YFSETQ. The CDR3 nucleotides read TGCGCCAGCAGCTTGGTCCATGTGGGACAGGGGATTGACTATGGCTACACCTTC. Protein sequence: CASSLVHVGQGIDYGYTF. Using reference TRBV5-1 and TRBJ1-2 for the parts outside the CDR3, the full variable domain is KAGVTQTPRYLIKTRGQQVTLSCSPISGHRSVSWYQQTPGQGLQFLFEYFSETQRNKGNFPGRFSGRQFSNSRSEMNVSTLELGDSALYLCASSLVHVGQGIDYGYTFGSGTRLTVV.

The sample holds a few counts of this clone. J is TRBJ1-6 and V is TRBV2; 10 nucleotides agree with TRBD1. The CDR3 covers 15 residues. The V gene end was trimmed by 6 bases and the J gene end by 7 bases; junction bases not matched to a gene: 6. The V gene's germline CDR1 is SNHLY and CDR2 FYNNEI. The CDR3 DNA follows: TGTGCCAGCAGCGGGGGACAGGGGCAAAATTCACCCCTCCACTTT. Encoded protein: CASSGGQGQNSPLHF.

In this sample, this clone turned up once. The same CDR3 is also encoded by other DNA sequences in this sample. This sequence joins TRBV5-1 and TRBJ2-3; D is tentatively TRBD1 or TRBD2 (5 bases each). The length of the CDR3 is 14 residues. V was clipped by 0 bases and J by 0 bases, with 5 bases between them. Germline assignment: CDR1 SGHRS and CDR2 YFSETQ. CDR3 residues: CASSLGGSTDTQYF. CDR3 sequence (DNA): TGCGCCAGCAGCTTGGGGGGGAGCACAGATACGCAGTATTTT.

V and J are TRBV13 and TRBJ1-2; D unclear. This CDR3 has 15 residues. The germline gives CDR1 PRHDT, CDR2 FYEKMQ (reference sequence). Trimming left V 5 bases short and J 6 bases short, with 19 bases between. The CDR3 is CASSPTEGVKDGYTF. CDR3 DNA: TGTGCCAGCAGCCCCACAGAGGGTGTTAAGGATGGCTACACCTTC.

The count of this clone is one. J is TRBJ2-7 and V is TRBV10-2, with a weak D call TRBD2 (5 bases). With 1 base removed from V and 6 bases from J, the gap between germline ends came to 10 bases. CDR1 is WSHSY, CDR2 SAAADI, per germline. The CDR3 totals 13 residues. CDR3 in amino acids: CASSEFRGFEQYF. The CDR3 nucleotides read TGCGCCAGCAGTGAGTTTAGAGGGTTCGAGCAGTACTTC.

The rearrangement uses TRBV29-1 and TRBJ2-7; 8 nucleotides align to TRBD1. V was clipped by 4 bases and J by 2 bases; unmatched bases: 7. This CDR3 contains 14 residues. Per germline, CDR1 SQVTM and CDR2 ANQGSEA. The CDR3 DNA sequence: TGCAGCGTTGTACCCGGACAGGGCACCTACGAGCAGTACTTC. This sequence encodes CSVVPGQGTYEQYF.

The J gene is TRBJ1-1, the V gene TRBV25-1, with D perhaps matching TRBD1 (5 bases). From germline, CDR1 is MGHDK and CDR2 SYGVNS. The CDR3 spans 14 residues. Trimming removed 2 bases at V and 6 bases at J, with 13 bases between. CDR3 DNA: TGTGCCAGCAGTGAAGAGGGCAGGGCCCCTGAAGCTTTCTTT. Translated: CASSEEGRAPEAFF.

This clone was counted only a few times. Other DNA sequences of this sample code for an identical CDR3. The V call is TRBV10-2, the J call TRBJ2-1, with D uncertain. Germline lookup yields CDR1 WSHSY and CDR2 SAAADI. The V and J ends lost 3 bases and 6 bases respectively, with 3 bases between them. The CDR3 extends over 11 amino acids. The CDR3 reads CASSDGNEQFF. DNA of the CDR3: TGCGCCAGCAGTGACGGCAATGAGCAGTTCTTC.

This clone occurred once. The chain uses TRBV5-6 and TRBJ2-5; 9 nucleotides align to TRBD1. Germline V gene lookup returns CDR1 SGHDT and CDR2 YYEEEE. The CDR3 spans 14 residues. V was pared by 3 bases and J by 0 bases, with 0 bases of the junction left unmatched. CDR3 DNA sequence: TGTGCCAGCAGCTGGGACAGGGACCAAGAGACCCAGTACTTC. It specifies CASSWDRDQETQYF.

The CDR3 sequence: CASSFSPDTQYF. The CDR3 DNA sequence: TGTGCCAGCAGTTTCAGTCCAGATACGCAGTATTTT. The V and J genes are TRBV27 and TRBJ2-3, with D unclear. Trimming took off 3 bases at V and 4 bases at J, with 5 bases between the two ends. The CDR3 has 12 residues. Germline V gives CDR1 MNHEY, CDR2 SMNVEV (reference sequence).

V is TRBV28 and J is TRBJ2-2; D ambiguous. The germline CDR1 and CDR2 sequences are MDHEN and SYDVKM. Trimming shortened V by 5 bases and J by 8 bases, and 12 bases separated the two germline ends. This CDR3 contains 13 residues. The CDR3 DNA reads as TGTGCCAGCAGTCCCCGCCCGGAAGGGGAGCTGTTTTTT. Translated, it gives CASSPRPEGELFF.

V is TRBV28 and J is TRBJ2-1; D is unresolved. V lost 4 bases and J lost 0, with 10 bases in between. There are 15 residues in the CDR3. The germline gives CDR1 MDHEN, CDR2 SYDVKM. CDR3 sequence: CASSSLGSSYNEQFF. The CDR3 coding sequence is TGTGCCAGCAGTTCGCTCGGAAGCTCCTACAATGAGCAGTTCTTC.

The rearrangement joins TRBV30 to TRBJ2-7, with 8 bases lining up with TRBD1. Germline-derived CDR1 and CDR2 are GTSNPN and SVGIG (reference sequence). V lost 7 bases, J lost 3 bases, and 11 bases stayed unmatched. The CDR3 is made up of 14 amino acids. CDR3 bases: TGTGCCTTGCTACCCGGGACAGGCGACTACGAGCAGTACTTC. It codes for CALLPGTGDYEQYF.

This clone showed up just a few times. The chain joins TRBV27 to TRBJ2-2; 7 bases agree with TRBD2. Trimming took 5 bases from V and 5 from J; bases not matched to a gene: 8. CDR3 length equals 15 residues. Germline V gene lookup returns CDR1 MNHEY and CDR2 SMNVEV (reference sequence). CDR3 protein: CASSVSGEGTGELFF. The CDR3 nucleotides read TGTGCCAGCAGTGTCAGCGGGGAGGGGACCGGGGAGCTGTTTTTT.

V is TRBV27 and J is TRBJ1-4, with 7 bases identical to TRBD1. The CDR3 has 15 amino acids. Germline CDR1 MNHEY, CDR2 SMNVEV (reference sequence). The V and J ends lost 6 bases and 3 bases, in that order; junction bases with no gene match: 7. The CDR3 loop is CASRNRGAANEKLFF. The CDR3 nucleotides read TGTGCCAGCAGGAACAGGGGAGCGGCTAATGAAAAACTGTTTTTT.

The chain carries TRBV4-3 and TRBJ1-2; perhaps TRBD1 as D (5 bases). CDR1 and CDR2 from the germline V gene are LGHNA and YSLEER. The CDR3 loop spans 14 amino acids. Trimming left V 1 base short and J 3 bases short, with 9 bases between. The CDR3 DNA reads TGCGCCAGCAGCCAAGTGGGGGGAGACTATGGCTACACCTTC. It is translated as CASSQVGGDYGYTF.

In its sample, this clone was seen once. This chain connects TRBV27 to TRBJ2-3; D is unresolved. This CDR3 region has 12 residues. The germline V gene encodes CDR1 MNHEY and CDR2 SMNVEV (reference sequence). V dropped 10 bases and J dropped 4 bases, with 12 bases sitting between them. The CDR3 DNA follows: TGTGCCACCCGAGACTGGCCAGATACGCAGTATTTT. Residues: CATRDWPDTQYF.

Notes on this clone: Other DNA sequences within the sample encode an identical CDR3. The chain has TRBV4-3 and TRBJ2-1; D is unclear. The CDR3 contains 13 residues. V lost 3 bases, J lost 8 bases, and 11 bases lay in between. Germline assignment: CDR1 LGHNA and CDR2 YSLEER. CDR3 nucleotide sequence: TGCGCCAGCAGCCAGGGAACCGGGTATGAGCAGTTCTTC. Its protein product is CASSQGTGYEQFF.

This clone appeared a single time. CDR3 protein: CASSWRTGGGEQFF. In DNA, the CDR3 is TGTGCCAGCAGCTGGCGGACAGGGGGCGGTGAGCAGTTCTTC. The chain combines TRBV13 with TRBJ2-1, with TRBD1 matching over 11 bases. Germline V lookup: CDR1 PRHDT, CDR2 FYEKMQ (reference sequence). Trimming cost V 4 bases and J 9 bases; bases outside gene matches: 5. This CDR3 spans 14 amino acids.

The DNA of the CDR3 is TGTGCCAGCAGCGTCGGGACTAGCTCTGAGCAGTTCTTC. Amino acid sequence: CASSVGTSSEQFF. The V call is TRBV9, the J call TRBJ2-1; 9 bases agree with TRBD2. CDR3 length: 13 amino acids. After removal of 2 bases from V and 9 bases from J, the junction contained 3 bases not matched to a gene. CDR1 is SGDLS, CDR2 YYNGEE, per germline.